This T cell receptor beta chain was captured by sequencing in a study of cytomegalovirus exposure and HLA in healthy donors. The PCR made use of 60 Vbeta and 13 Jbeta primers. Methods used by the authors: Roughly 10 million shared chains were among approximately 87 million unique TCR beta chains counted in a later analysis. Sequencing was performed with immunoSEQ multiplex PCR; in TCRdb, only in-frame clones are kept and a portion is missing. The DNA gave D and trimming, while V, J and clone size come from that table. The sample carries about 300,000 clones, just over 85% recorded once. CDR3 length equals 15 residues. From germline, CDR1 is KGHSH and CDR2 LQKENI. The V segment lost 2 bases and the J segment 2 bases; nucleotides outside the gene matches: 3.

Sequencing used PBMCs. The V and J genes are TRBV18 and TRBJ2-7; 10 nucleotides match TRBD1. The receptor's source is a man aged 40-49 years in good health and CMV-seropositive. This chain's CDR3 is CASSPLGTGAYEQYF. CDR3 DNA: TGTGCCAGCTCACCATTGGGGACAGGGGCCTACGAGCAGTACTTC.